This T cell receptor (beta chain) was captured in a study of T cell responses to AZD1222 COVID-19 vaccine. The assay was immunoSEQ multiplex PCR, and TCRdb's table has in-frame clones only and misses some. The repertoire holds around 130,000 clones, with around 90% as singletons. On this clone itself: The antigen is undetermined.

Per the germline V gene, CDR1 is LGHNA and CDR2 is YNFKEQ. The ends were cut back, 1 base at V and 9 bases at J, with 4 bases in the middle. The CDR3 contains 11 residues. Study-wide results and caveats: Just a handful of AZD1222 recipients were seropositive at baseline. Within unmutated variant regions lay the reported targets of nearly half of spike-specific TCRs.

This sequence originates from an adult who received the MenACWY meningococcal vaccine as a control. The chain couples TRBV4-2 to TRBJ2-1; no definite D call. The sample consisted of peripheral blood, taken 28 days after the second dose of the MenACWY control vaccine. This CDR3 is CASSQVSEQFF. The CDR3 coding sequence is TGTGCCAGCAGCCAAGTAAGTGAGCAGTTCTTC.